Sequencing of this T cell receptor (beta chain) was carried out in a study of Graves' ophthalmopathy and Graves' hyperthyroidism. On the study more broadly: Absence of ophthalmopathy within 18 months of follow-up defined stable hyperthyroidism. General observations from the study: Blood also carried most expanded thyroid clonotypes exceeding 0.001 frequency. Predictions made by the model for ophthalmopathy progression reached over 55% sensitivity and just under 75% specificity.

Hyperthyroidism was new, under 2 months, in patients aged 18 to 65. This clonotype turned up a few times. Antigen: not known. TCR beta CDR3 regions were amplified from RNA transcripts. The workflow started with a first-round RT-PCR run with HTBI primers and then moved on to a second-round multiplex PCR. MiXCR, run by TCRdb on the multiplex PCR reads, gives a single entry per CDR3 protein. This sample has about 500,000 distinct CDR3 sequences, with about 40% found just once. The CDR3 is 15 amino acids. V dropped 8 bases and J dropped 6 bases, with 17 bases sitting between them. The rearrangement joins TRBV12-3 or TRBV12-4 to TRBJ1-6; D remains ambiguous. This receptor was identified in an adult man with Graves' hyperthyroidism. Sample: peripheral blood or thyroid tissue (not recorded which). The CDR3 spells CASSPRSRVNSPLHF. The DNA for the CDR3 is TGTGCCAGCTCACCACGATCGAGGGTTAATTCACCCCTCCACTTT.